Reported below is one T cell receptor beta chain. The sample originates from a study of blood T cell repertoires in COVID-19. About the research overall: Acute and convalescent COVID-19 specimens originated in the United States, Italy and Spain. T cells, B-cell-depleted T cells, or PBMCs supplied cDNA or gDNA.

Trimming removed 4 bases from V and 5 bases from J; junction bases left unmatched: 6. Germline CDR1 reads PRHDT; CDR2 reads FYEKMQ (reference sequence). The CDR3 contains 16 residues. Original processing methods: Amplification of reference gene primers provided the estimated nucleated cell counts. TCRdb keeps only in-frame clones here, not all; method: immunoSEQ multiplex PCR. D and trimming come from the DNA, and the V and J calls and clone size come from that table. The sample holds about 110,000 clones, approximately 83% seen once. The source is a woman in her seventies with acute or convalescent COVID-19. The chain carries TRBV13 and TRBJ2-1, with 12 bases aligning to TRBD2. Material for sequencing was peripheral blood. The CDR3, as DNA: TGTGCCAGCAGCTCCGGACTAGCGGGAAGTCACAATGAGCAGTTCTTC. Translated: CASSSGLAGSHNEQFF.